This T cell receptor beta chain was sequenced during a study of T cell responses to AZD1222 COVID-19 vaccine. TCRdb keeps only in-frame clones here, not all; method: immunoSEQ multiplex PCR. This table holds about 120,000 clones, approximately 83% found once. J lost 5 bases, V lost 5 bases, and 9 bases had no gene match. Germline loops: CDR1 GTSNPN, CDR2 SVGIG (reference sequence). The CDR3 runs 15 residues. Notes on the study in general: It was only after the peak T cell response that any repertoires were sampled. Mapped onto spike, vaccine-associated CD4 TCRs spanned it and were dominant at 160-218 and 743-854. White British donors predominated, females outnumbered males, and clonal diversity was possibly underestimated. Reportedly, nearly half of unique spike TCRs recognized epitopes outside B.1.351/B.1.1.7 mutations.

With respect to this clone: No antigen is known for it.

The J gene is TRBJ2-5, the V gene TRBV30; the match to TRBD2 covers 12 bases. This sequence was found in an adult in good health. The material was peripheral blood, obtained on day 0 of MenACWY control vaccination. The CDR3 bases are TGTGCCTGGGATCTAGCGGGGGGGCCGAGGGAGACCCAGTACTTC. This sequence encodes CAWDLAGGPRETQYF. Full variable domain (rest looked up from reference TRBV30 and TRBJ2-5): SQTIHQWPATLVQPVGSPLSLECTVEGTSNPNLYWYRQAAGRGLQLLFYSVGIGQISSEVPQNLSASRPQDRQFILSSKKLLLSDSGFYLCAWDLAGGPRETQYFGPGTRLLVL.